This TCR beta chain was documented in a study of control samples from healthy donors and cancer patients. Profiled with immunoSEQ multiplex PCR; TCRdb holds only in-frame clones, not every one. The sample shows almost 95,000 clones, 90% of them seen only once. Deletions cut 4 bases from V and 8 bases from J, with 15 bases between. The germline V gene has CDR1 DFQATT and CDR2 SNEGSKA (reference sequence). This CDR3 has 13 amino acids. This chain joins TRBV20-1 and TRBJ2-1, with D possibly being TRBD1 (5 bases). This sequence was found in a woman younger than 30 in good health. Sequences were obtained from blood. The DNA of the CDR3 is TGCAGTGCTAATGAACAGGTTCAGCATGAGCAGTTCTTC. The encoded protein is CSANEQVQHEQFF.